Following are 16 T cell receptor beta chains from one sample sequenced in a study of cytomegalovirus exposure and HLA in healthy donors. Assay: immunoSEQ multiplex PCR; the TCRdb copy retains only in-frame clones and omits some. Of 120,000 or so clones in the sample, over 85% were seen once. Material: PBMCs. Every receptor here comes from a woman aged 18-29 years in good health and CMV-seronegative.

The V and J genes are TRBV30 and TRBJ2-7; no clear D gene. Germline V gene sequence: CDR1 GTSNPN, CDR2 SVGIG (reference sequence). With 0 bases removed from V and 6 bases from J, the gap between germline ends came to 9 bases. This CDR3 is 12 amino acids long. CDR3 in DNA: TGTGCCTGGAGTGTGCGTCAGGCCGAGCAGTACTTC. Protein: CAWSVRQAEQYF.

The rearrangement links TRBV2 to TRBJ1-1; D not certain. V dropped 8 bases and J dropped 3 bases, with 13 bases sitting between them. CDR1 SNHLY and CDR2 FYNNEI come from the germline V gene. The CDR3 runs to 13 residues. In DNA form, the CDR3 reads TGTGCCAGCTTCGAGGAGGTGGACACTGAAGCTTTCTTT. This gives the protein CASFEEVDTEAFF.

V usage is TRBV6-6 and J usage is TRBJ2-5; a possible D gene is TRBD2 (5 bases). Per the germline V gene, CDR1 is MNHNY and CDR2 is SVGAGI (reference sequence). The CDR3 extends over 16 amino acids. The germline V and J ends were trimmed by 5 bases and 1 base, with 17 bases remaining between them. The CDR3 spells CASSRLVGGGQETQYF. CDR3 DNA sequence: TGTGCCAGCAGTCGCCTTGTAGGTGGAGGCCAAGAGACCCAGTACTTC.

This chain uses TRBV7-3 with TRBJ2-1, with 10 bases fitting TRBD2. There are 16 residues in the CDR3. With V trimmed by 2 bases and J by 8 bases, 9 bases remained unmatched. Germline V CDR1 and CDR2: SGHTA, FQGTGA. CDR3 residues: CASSLVSGRAQDEQFF. DNA of the CDR3: TGTGCCAGCAGCTTAGTCAGCGGGAGGGCCCAAGATGAGCAGTTCTTC.

The chain links TRBV6-1 to TRBJ1-2, with 7 bases aligning to TRBD1. Germline-derived CDR1 and CDR2 are MNHNS and SASEGT. The V gene end was trimmed by 6 bases and the J gene end by 7 bases; junction bases not matched to a gene: 17. This CDR3 region has 16 residues. The CDR3 is CASREPGQYGDRGYTF. The DNA for the CDR3 is TGTGCCAGCAGAGAACCGGGACAGTATGGAGATCGTGGCTACACCTTC.

The genes are TRBV19 and TRBJ1-6; D might be TRBD1 (5 bases). The CDR3 extends over 13 amino acids. Trimming cost V 11 bases and J 9 bases, with 17 bases left between them. In germline, CDR1 is LNHDA, CDR2 SQIVND (reference sequence). The chain's CDR3 is CARRGVSGSPLHF. CDR3 coding DNA: TGTGCCCGCCGGGGGGTCAGTGGTTCACCCCTCCACTTT.

The V and J genes are TRBV9 and TRBJ2-3, with 9 bases aligning to TRBD1. Germline V lookup: CDR1 SGDLS, CDR2 YYNGEE. V shed 3 bases and J 2 bases; nucleotides not matched to a gene: 7. The CDR3 has 16 amino acids. CDR3 sequence reads: CASSGRDRDSTDTQYF. CDR3 coding DNA: TGTGCCAGCAGCGGCCGGGACAGGGACTCCACAGATACGCAGTATTTT.

A note on this clone: Mismatch with germline at one junction end may stem from a read error. The rearrangement links TRBV7-7 to TRBJ1-4; no definite D call. The germline V gene encodes CDR1 SSHAT and CDR2 FNYEAQ (reference sequence). This CDR3 is 14 amino acids long. The CDR3 coding sequence is TGTGCTAGCAGCCTACGGGAAATGGGTGAAAAACTGTTTTTT. Amino acid sequence: CASSLREMGEKLFF.

V usage is TRBV5-1 and J usage is TRBJ1-5; D gene ambiguous. The germline gives CDR1 SGHRS, CDR2 YFSETQ. Trimming removed 0 bases from V and 2 bases from J, with 6 bases in between. The CDR3 is 14 residues long. Written as DNA, the CDR3 is TGCGCCAGCAGCTTGGGAGAACGCAATCAGCCCCAGCATTTT. Protein product: CASSLGERNQPQHF.

About this clone: Other DNA sequences from this sample encode an identical CDR3 as well. This chain connects TRBV5-1 to TRBJ2-7; 7 nucleotides line up with TRBD1. Germline V lookup: CDR1 SGHRS, CDR2 YFSETQ. This CDR3 contains 13 residues. Trimming removed 2 bases from V and 1 base from J; junction bases left unmatched: 0. CDR3 amino acids: CASSLQGSYEQYF. For the CDR3, the DNA is TGCGCCAGCAGCTTACAGGGGTCCTACGAGCAGTACTTC.

In its sample, this clone was seen a few times. The V call is TRBV11-2, the J call TRBJ2-2; D is undetermined. Between the trimmed V and J ends, which lost 5 bases and 2 bases, there was a span of 3 bases. There are 12 residues in the CDR3. The V gene's germline CDR1 is SGHAT and CDR2 FQNNGV. The CDR3 coding sequence is TGTGCCAGCAGCCCAAACACCGGGGAGCTGTTTTTT. This encodes CASSPNTGELFF.

V gene TRBV9 combines with J gene TRBJ2-1, with TRBD2 matching over 15 bases. V lost 4 bases and J lost 4; bases outside the gene matches: 12. Germline V gene sequence: CDR1 SGDLS, CDR2 YYNGEE. The CDR3 is made up of 19 amino acids. This CDR3 reads CASSLSKGLAGGRYNEQFF. The CDR3 nucleotides read TGTGCCAGCAGCCTTAGCAAAGGACTAGCGGGGGGGCGGTACAATGAGCAGTTCTTC.

The chain links TRBV5-1 to TRBJ1-2; TRBD1 aligns across 7 bases. The CDR3 is 15 residues long. Germline loops: CDR1 SGHRS, CDR2 YFSETQ. J was trimmed by 5 bases and V by 4 bases; bases with no gene match: 11. The chain's CDR3 is CASSNGDSTFYGYTF. DNA of the CDR3: TGCGCCAGCAGCAATGGGGACAGCACCTTTTATGGCTACACCTTC. The whole variable domain, filled in from reference TRBV5-1 and TRBJ1-2, reads KAGVTQTPRYLIKTRGQQVTLSCSPISGHRSVSWYQQTPGQGLQFLFEYFSETQRNKGNFPGRFSGRQFSNSRSEMNVSTLELGDSALYLCASSNGDSTFYGYTFGSGTRLTVV.

The CDR3 protein is CASSQDKAGGTEAFF. The CDR3 DNA reads as TGCGCCAGCAGCCAAGATAAGGCAGGGGGCACTGAAGCTTTCTTT. The rearrangement links TRBV4-1 to TRBJ1-1; TRBD1 matches at 7 bases. CDR1 and CDR2 from the germline V gene are MGHRA and YSYEKL. V lost 0 bases, J lost 4 bases, and 5 bases stayed unmatched. The CDR3 spans 15 residues.

The table lists this clone with a count of one. The chain carries TRBV30 and TRBJ1-1; TRBD1 is a possible D gene (5 bases). V lost 7 bases and J lost 5, with 17 bases in between. CDR3 length: 13 residues. CDR1 and CDR2 (germline): GTSNPN, SVGIG (reference sequence). CDR3 sequence: CASRQSLGTEAFF. The CDR3 DNA reads as TGTGCCTCCCGACAGTCCCTCGGTACTGAAGCTTTCTTT.

V is TRBV28 and J is TRBJ1-2, with D perhaps TRBD1 (6 bases). This CDR3 has 15 residues. Germline V gives CDR1 MDHEN, CDR2 SYDVKM. V gave up 6 bases and J gave up 3 bases, with 17 bases separating them. The CDR3 nucleotides are TGTGCCAGCAGGTCTACAGGGTTAGTTTACTATGGCTACACCTTC. It translates to CASRSTGLVYYGYTF.